A few counts support the clone carrying this T cell receptor (beta chain). The antigen is undetermined. The CDR3 contains 15 residues. Germline CDR1 SEHNR, CDR2 FQNEAQ (reference sequence). V was shortened by 1 base and J by 1 base, with 9 bases between the two germline ends. This entry belongs to a study of blood T cells in healthy people across ages. Study findings and constraints: Correlation between TCR beta diversity and naive T cell percentage was strong.

Donor samples were obtained from healthy Caucasian individuals from Russia, aged about 6 to 90. Every sample yielded at least 7 million isolated PBMCs. The use of a sample-barcoded 5' primer and a J-beta primer mix characterized a second PCR of roughly 6 to 11 cycles. Each cDNA molecule was tagged by a template-switch adaptor that had 12 random nucleotides. TCRdb used MiXCR to reprocess the 5' RACE reads, holding one entry per CDR3 protein. The profile shows roughly 1.7 million distinct CDR3 sequences, about 31% of them singletons. This rearrangement joins TRBV7-9 to TRBJ2-3; no firm D call. The clonotype was recovered from a woman in her twenties or thirties in good health. The sequenced material came from blood. For the CDR3, the DNA is TGTGCCAGCAGCTTAGATATCCCCGGCACAGATACGCAGTATTTT. This gives the protein CASSLDIPGTDTQYF.